This TCR beta chain was found in a study of tumor and adjacent non-tumor tissue in lung cancer. For the study at large: The cohort had about 12 adenocarcinoma, a couple of squamous cell and 1 small cell patients. Samples averaged roughly 4.2 million productive TCRbeta reads each. Study-level results: Compared with tumor, normal lung showed significantly lower TCR diversity. Higher tumor TCR diversity was associated with shorter survival.

As regards this clonotype: Its specificity is not known. A read error may explain this, as a much larger clone is one base away.

TCRbeta libraries were built with three rounds of nested PCR, modified from ARM-PCR. TCRdb ran MiXCR on the multiplex PCR reads and lists one entry per CDR3 protein. This sample has over 85,000 distinct CDR3 sequences, with 84% found just once. The template was RNA from unsorted bulk tissue. Trimming removed 4 bases from V and 5 bases from J; junction bases left unmatched: 13. Germline-derived CDR1 and CDR2 are SGHRS and YFSETQ. This CDR3 region has 18 residues. This receptor was identified in a man in his 70s with non-small cell lung cancer. J is TRBJ2-2 and V is TRBV5-1; 11 positions match TRBD2. What was sequenced was lung tumor tissue. For the CDR3, the DNA is TGCGCCAGCAGCCCCGGGACTAGCGGATCCAAGAAGACCGGGGAGCTGTTTTTT. Protein product: CASSPGTSGSKKTGELFF.